These 21 T cell receptor beta chains originate from one sample sequenced in a study of T cells in Graves' hyperthyroidism and ophthalmopathy. RNA transcripts served as the template for amplifying TCR beta CDR3 regions. A set of HTBI primers served as the primers for a first-round RT-PCR of the TCR CDR3. TCRdb used MiXCR to reprocess the multiplex PCR reads, holding one entry per CDR3 protein. The sample records about 500,000 distinct CDR3 sequences, roughly 15% being singletons. Sequencing was done on a sample of blood. These receptor sequences come from a woman between 18 and 29 years old with Graves' ophthalmopathy.

This clonotype was observed at least ten times. The chain links TRBV6-5 to TRBJ2-1; 7 bases agree with TRBD1. The CDR3 is made up of 17 amino acids. Germline lookup yields CDR1 MNHEY and CDR2 SVGAGI. Trimming cost V 0 bases and J 4 bases; bases outside gene matches: 9. CDR3 residues: CASSYSPPTGLYNEQFF. The DNA for the CDR3 is TGTGCCAGCAGTTACTCGCCCCCGACAGGGTTATACAATGAGCAGTTCTTC.

This sequence joins TRBV13 and TRBJ1-4; the D gene is possibly TRBD1 (6 bases). V lost 6 bases and J lost 8, with 10 bases in between. Germline V lookup: CDR1 PRHDT, CDR2 FYEKMQ (reference sequence). The CDR3 consists of 12 residues. The CDR3 spells CASSDRLEKLFF. The CDR3 DNA reads as TGTGCCAGCAGTGACAGGTTGGAAAAACTGTTTTTT.

This clonotype was counted ten times or more. This rearrangement joins TRBV11-2 to TRBJ2-5, with TRBD1 matching over 10 bases. This CDR3 is built from 16 residues. The V gene's germline CDR1 is SGHAT and CDR2 FQNNGV. With V trimmed by 5 bases and J by 2 bases, 8 bases remained unmatched. In nucleotides, the CDR3 is TGTGCCAGCAGCGTCTTCCGGACAGGGGGGCAAGAGACCCAGTACTTC. Its translation is CASSVFRTGGQETQYF.

This clonotype was seen repeatedly, ten times or more. The chain joins TRBV30 to TRBJ1-2, with a tentative D call TRBD1 (6 bases). V was clipped by 4 bases and J by 3 bases, with 15 bases between them. Germline assignment: CDR1 GTSNPN and CDR2 SVGIG (reference sequence). CDR3 length: 14 amino acids. The CDR3 region has the DNA TGTGCCTGGATCAGGGGTACGGGTGACTATGGCTACACCTTC. It specifies CAWIRGTGDYGYTF.

This clonotype was seen at least ten times. The rearrangement uses TRBV5-5 and TRBJ2-1; TRBD2 is a possible D gene (6 bases). This CDR3 spans 14 amino acids. The V and J ends lost 5 bases and 3 bases respectively, with 12 bases between them. Germline lookup yields CDR1 SGHKS and CDR2 YYEKEE (reference sequence). The CDR3: CASSNLANYNEQFF. Written as DNA, the CDR3 is TGTGCCAGCAGTAACCTAGCGAACTACAATGAGCAGTTCTTC. The full variable domain, rest sourced from reference TRBV5-5 and TRBJ2-1, is DAGVTQSPTHLIKTRGQQVTLRCSPISGHKSVSWYQQVLGQGPQFIFQYYEKEERGRGNFPDRFSARQFPNYSSELNVNALLLGDSALYLCASSNLANYNEQFFGPGTRLTVL.

The genes are TRBV12-3 or TRBV12-4 and TRBJ1-2; maybe TRBD1 (5 bases). Trimming removed 4 bases from V and 7 bases from J, with 13 bases in between. This CDR3 has 13 residues. CDR3 in amino acids: CASSSGPGGGYTF. The DNA for the CDR3 is TGTGCCAGCAGTTCCGGTCCTGGGGGTGGCTACACCTTC.

This clonotype was detected only a few times. The chain has TRBV29-1 and TRBJ1-3; TRBD1 might be the D (5 bases). The germline V gene encodes CDR1 SQVTM and CDR2 ANQGSEA. CDR3 length: 13 residues. The V end was cut by 3 bases, the J end by 0 bases, with 6 bases between. The CDR3 region is CSVEGHSGNTIYF. As DNA, the CDR3 is TGCAGCGTTGAGGGGCACTCTGGAAACACCATATATTTT.

This clonotype has a handful of counts. The chain uses TRBV5-1 and TRBJ2-5; 12 bases agree with TRBD2. The germline V gene encodes CDR1 SGHRS and CDR2 YFSETQ. V gave up 3 bases and J gave up 3 bases; unmatched junction bases: 9. This CDR3 has 17 residues. The chain's CDR3 is CASSSYSSGRAEETQYF. CDR3 DNA: TGCGCCAGCAGCTCCTATTCTAGCGGGAGGGCGGAAGAGACCCAGTACTTC.

This clonotype was counted ten times or more. CDR3 in amino acids: CASSLETRGEQFF. CDR3 nucleotide sequence: TGTGCCAGCAGCTTAGAAACTAGAGGTGAGCAGTTCTTC. The V and J genes are TRBV7-8 and TRBJ2-1; a possible D gene is TRBD2 (5 bases). The CDR3 is made up of 13 amino acids. V was shortened by 1 base and J by 9 bases, with 10 bases between the two germline ends. The germline CDR1 and CDR2 sequences are SGHVS and FQNEAQ. The complete variable domain, with remaining parts taken from reference TRBV7-8 and TRBJ2-1, reads GAGVSQSPRYKVAKRGQDVALRCDPISGHVSLFWYQQALGQGPEFLTYFQNEAQLDKSGLPSDRFFAERPEGSVSTLKIQRTQQEDSAVYLCASSLETRGEQFFGPGTRLTVL.

This clonotype was seen many times. This chain joins TRBV6-5 and TRBJ2-5; 9 nucleotides align to TRBD1. J lost 5 bases, V lost 2 bases, and 3 bases had no gene match. The CDR3 loop spans 14 amino acids. CDR1 is MNHEY and CDR2 is SVGAGI in the germline V gene. The CDR3 sequence is CASSYLGQGETQYF. The CDR3 DNA reads TGTGCCAGCAGTTACCTCGGACAGGGGGAGACCCAGTACTTC.

This clonotype was detected many times. The chain carries TRBV29-1 and TRBJ2-1, with a tentative D call TRBD2 (5 bases). Deletions cut 2 bases from V and 5 bases from J, with 13 bases between. This CDR3 spans 14 amino acids. Germline CDR1 is SQVTM and CDR2 is ANQGSEA. The CDR3 DNA follows: TGCAGCGTTGAAACGTCGGGATTCGACAATGAGCAGTTCTTC. It translates to CSVETSGFDNEQFF.

Note on this clonotype: A junction boundary mismatches the germline segment, possibly from a read error. The chain combines TRBV2 with TRBJ2-5; tentatively, D is TRBD1 (5 bases). This CDR3 spans 13 amino acids. Germline values: CDR1 SNHLY, CDR2 FYNNEI. The CDR3 is CTSIRGFQETQYF. CDR3 sequence (DNA): TGTACCAGCATTAGGGGCTTCCAAGAGACCCAGTACTTC.

This clonotype was seen more than once but under ten times. The chain is built from TRBV6-4 and TRBJ1-1; D is uncertain. This CDR3 comprises 14 residues. Germline lookup yields CDR1 MRHNA and CDR2 SNTAGT. The ends were cut back, 5 bases at V and 0 bases at J, with 10 bases in the middle. CDR3 residues: CASSYGSLNTEAFF. In DNA, the CDR3 is TGTGCCAGCAGTTATGGCAGCCTGAACACTGAAGCTTTCTTT.

The chain carries TRBV6-1 and TRBJ1-1, with unresolved D. With 7 bases removed from V and 5 bases from J, the gap between germline ends came to 11 bases. The CDR3 covers 12 residues. Germline V gene sequence: CDR1 MNHNS, CDR2 SASEGT. This CDR3 is CASNLRGTEAFF. The DNA of the CDR3 is TGTGCCAGCAATTTACGGGGAACTGAAGCTTTCTTT.

On this clonotype: A much larger clone lies one base from this, so it may be a read error. The V and J genes are TRBV12-3 or TRBV12-4 and TRBJ2-7; D may be TRBD1 (6 bases). The CDR3 runs 17 residues. The CDR3 protein is CACSSTLGTLLSYEQYF. In DNA form, the CDR3 reads TGTGCCTGCAGTTCCACTCTCGGGACACTACTCTCCTACGAGCAGTACTTC.

This clonotype was counted many times. This sequence joins TRBV7-2 and TRBJ2-3; 7 bases map to TRBD1. Trimming at V came to 4 bases and at J to 6 bases, leaving 7 bases not matched to a gene. This CDR3 is 14 amino acids long. Germline CDR1 SGHTA, CDR2 FQGNSA. CDR3 loop: CASSSRTGPDTQYF. CDR3 sequence (DNA): TGTGCCAGCAGCTCCAGGACAGGTCCTGATACGCAGTATTTT.

V gene TRBV7-9 combines with J gene TRBJ1-5; D unclear. V shed 5 bases and J shed 5 bases, with 10 bases lying between them. The CDR3 is made up of 13 amino acids. Germline-derived CDR1 and CDR2 are SEHNR and FQNEAQ (reference sequence). CDR3 sequence: CASSAGQYQPQHF. CDR3 DNA: TGTGCCAGCAGCGCCGGGCAGTATCAGCCCCAGCATTTT.

In its sample, this clonotype was seen once. Since a much larger clone is just one base distant, this may be a read error. The chain combines TRBV28 with TRBJ2-3; D might be TRBD1 or TRBD2, each matching 5 bases. The CDR3 contains 14 residues. Germline V gene sequence: CDR1 MDHEN, CDR2 SYDVKM. The DNA for the CDR3 is TGTGCCAGCCGGGGCGGGTTTAGCACAGATACGCGGTATTTT. It specifies CASRGGFSTDTRYF. Drawing the rest from reference TRBV28 and TRBJ2-3, the complete variable domain is DVKVTQSSRYLVKRTGEKVFLECVQDMDHENMFWYRQDPGLGLRLIYFSYDVKMKEKGDIPEGYSVSREKKERFSLILESASTNQTSMYLCASRGGFSTDTRYFGPGTRLTVL.

This clonotype was recorded a few times. The V and J genes are TRBV3-1 and TRBJ2-7; TRBD1 matches 7 bases. This CDR3 is 12 amino acids long. The V gene's germline CDR1 is LGHDT and CDR2 YNNKEL (reference sequence). The trim removed 3 bases at V and 5 bases at J, leaving 1 base unmatched. CDR3 loop: CASSQGTDEQYF. CDR3 coding DNA: TGTGCCAGCAGCCAGGGGACAGACGAGCAGTACTTC.

This clonotype appeared many times. The CDR3 sequence is CASSPRQGGAFF. For the CDR3, the DNA is TGTGCCAGCTCACCGCGACAGGGGGGAGCTTTCTTT. The chain joins TRBV18 to TRBJ1-1, with 9 nucleotides matching TRBD1. CDR1 is KGHSH, CDR2 LQKENI, per germline. V lost 3 bases, J lost 10 bases, and 3 bases stayed unmatched. This CDR3 spans 12 amino acids.

This clonotype was found a few times. This sequence joins TRBV20-1 and TRBJ2-5; D may be TRBD2 (6 bases). Trimming stripped 1 base from V and 5 bases from J, with 14 bases between. This CDR3 contains 14 residues. The germline V gene encodes CDR1 DFQATT and CDR2 SNEGSKA (reference sequence). CDR3 protein: CSARARAGRETQYF. Written as DNA, the CDR3 is TGCAGTGCTAGAGCTCGGGCAGGGAGGGAGACCCAGTACTTC.